This TCR beta chain was captured in a study of T cell responses to AZD1222 COVID-19 vaccine. The repertoire was sequenced with immunoSEQ multiplex PCR; TCRdb's copy has only in-frame clones and lacks some. The table records around 140,000 clones, 70% to 90% of them present only once. Germline assignment: CDR1 MNHEY and CDR2 SVGAGI. This CDR3 is 14 amino acids long. The V end lost 7 bases, the J end lost 5 bases, and 17 bases lay between the germline ends. The sample was peripheral blood, taken 28 days after the second AZD1222 dose. The sequence was obtained from an adult who received the AZD1222 COVID-19 vaccine. The V and J genes are TRBV6-5 and TRBJ1-1; tentatively, D is TRBD1 (5 bases). As DNA, the CDR3 is TGTGCCAGCATCCAGTATGGGGGGAGAACTGAAGCTTTCTTT. Translation: CASIQYGGRTEAFF.